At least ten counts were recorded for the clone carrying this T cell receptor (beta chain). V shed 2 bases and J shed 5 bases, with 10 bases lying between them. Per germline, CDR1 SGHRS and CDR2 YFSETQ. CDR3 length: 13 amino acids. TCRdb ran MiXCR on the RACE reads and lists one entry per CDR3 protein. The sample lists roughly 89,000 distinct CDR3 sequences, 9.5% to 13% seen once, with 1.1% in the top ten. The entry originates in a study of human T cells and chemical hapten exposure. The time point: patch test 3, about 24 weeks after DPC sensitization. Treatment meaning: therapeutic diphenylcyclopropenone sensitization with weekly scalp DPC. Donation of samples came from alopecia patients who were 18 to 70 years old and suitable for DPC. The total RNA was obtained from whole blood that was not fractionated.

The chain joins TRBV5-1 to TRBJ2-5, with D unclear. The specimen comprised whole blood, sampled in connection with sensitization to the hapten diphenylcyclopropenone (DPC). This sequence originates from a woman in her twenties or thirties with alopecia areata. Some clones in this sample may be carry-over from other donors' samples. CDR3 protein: CASSFGTPETQYF. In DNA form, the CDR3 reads TGCGCCAGCAGCTTCGGAACTCCGGAGACCCAGTACTTC.